The 26 T cell receptor beta chains listed next were all sequenced from one sample in a study of blood T cell repertoires in COVID-19. Sequencing was performed with immunoSEQ multiplex PCR; in TCRdb, only in-frame clones are kept and a portion is missing. The sample lists 250,000 to 350,000 clones; 80% to 90% were seen once. Sequencing was performed on peripheral blood. These receptors were obtained from a man younger than 30 who had recovered from COVID-19.

This chain links TRBV7-9 with TRBJ1-2; 9 bases map to TRBD1. V was clipped by 5 bases and J by 2 bases; unmatched bases: 3. This CDR3 is built from 14 residues. In germline, CDR1 is SEHNR, CDR2 FQNEAQ (reference sequence). This CDR3 is CASSRQGGNYGYTF. In nucleotides, the CDR3 is TGTGCCAGCAGCCGACAGGGGGGGAACTATGGCTACACCTTC.

The chain links TRBV6-6 to TRBJ2-7; 7 nucleotides match TRBD2. Germline V gene lookup returns CDR1 MNHNY and CDR2 SVGAGI (reference sequence). The junction had 6 bases not matched to a gene; V was cut back by 0 bases and J by 4 bases. CDR3 length: 15 residues. The CDR3 DNA sequence: TGTGCCAGCAGTTACTCCGCGGCGGGAGAATACGAGCAGTACTTC. Its translation is CASSYSAAGEYEQYF.

The gene calls are TRBV11-2 and TRBJ2-2, with 8 bases matching TRBD1. The junction had 7 bases not matched to a gene; V was cut back by 5 bases and J by 2 bases. The CDR3 runs to 16 residues. CDR1 is SGHAT and CDR2 is FQNNGV in the germline V gene. CDR3 in amino acids: CASSPGTGVNTGELFF. In DNA, the CDR3 is TGTGCCAGCAGCCCGGGGACAGGAGTTAACACCGGGGAGCTGTTTTTT.

The chain joins TRBV19 to TRBJ2-3; 7 bases map to TRBD1. CDR3 length: 15 amino acids. With 3 bases clipped from V and 2 bases from J, the junction kept 5 bases outside the gene matches. CDR1 and CDR2 from the germline V gene are LNHDA and SQIVND (reference sequence). In DNA form, the CDR3 reads TGTGCCAGTAGTATCCAGGGACAGCACACAGATACGCAGTATTTT. It is translated as CASSIQGQHTDTQYF.

The genes are TRBV6-6 and TRBJ1-1, with D maybe TRBD1 (5 bases). This CDR3 is built from 16 residues. Trimming cost V 2 bases and J 3 bases, with 16 bases left between them. Looked up from germline, CDR1 is MNHNY and CDR2 is SVGAGI (reference sequence). The CDR3 protein is CASSYMGPGGDTEAFF. The DNA for the CDR3 is TGTGCCAGCAGTTACATGGGACCGGGAGGGGACACTGAAGCTTTCTTT.

The chain recombines TRBV10-3 with TRBJ1-3; 8 bases align to TRBD1. This CDR3 has 17 amino acids. V trimming: 4 bases; J trimming: 2 bases; junction bases outside the gene matches: 10. The germline V gene has CDR1 ENHRY and CDR2 SYGVKD. The CDR3 protein is CAISAGEGRGPGNTIYF. The CDR3 DNA is TGTGCCATCAGTGCCGGGGAGGGCAGGGGGCCTGGAAACACCATATATTTT.

The rearrangement joins TRBV7-9 to TRBJ1-1; no definite D call. The CDR3 totals 14 residues. Germline V gives CDR1 SEHNR, CDR2 FQNEAQ (reference sequence). V dropped 5 bases and J dropped 1 base, with 11 bases sitting between them. CDR3 region: CASSIQASNTEAFF. In nucleotides, the CDR3 is TGTGCCAGCAGCATCCAGGCATCGAACACTGAAGCTTTCTTT.

A single count supports this clone. V is TRBV6-5 and J is TRBJ1-1; a possible D gene is TRBD1 (5 bases). CDR1 MNHEY and CDR2 SVGAGI come from the germline V gene. The CDR3 contains 14 residues. V dropped 5 bases and J dropped 0 bases, with 10 bases sitting between them. CDR3 sequence: CASSRGSLNTEAFF. CDR3 in DNA: TGTGCCAGCAGTCGGGGGAGTCTGAACACTGAAGCTTTCTTT.

The chain links TRBV6-2 or TRBV6-3 to TRBJ1-1; a weak D match, TRBD1 (5 bases). The CDR3 totals 16 residues. Per the germline V gene, CDR1 is MNHEY and CDR2 is SVGEGT. V lost 6 bases to trimming and J lost 4 bases, with 21 bases between them. This CDR3 reads CASSPIPGRGSTEAFF. CDR3 nucleotide sequence: TGTGCCAGCAGCCCTATACCGGGACGGGGGAGCACTGAAGCTTTCTTT.

The CDR3 spells CASSTRPGQGNNEQFF. CDR3 coding DNA: TGTGCCAGCAGCACTAGGCCGGGACAGGGGAACAATGAGCAGTTCTTC. The chain has TRBV27 and TRBJ2-1, with 10 nucleotides matching TRBD1. V was clipped by 6 bases and J by 5 bases; unmatched bases: 10. The CDR3 runs 16 residues. Germline V gene sequence: CDR1 MNHEY, CDR2 SMNVEV (reference sequence).

The chain combines TRBV19 with TRBJ2-1, with 10 bases lining up with TRBD2. Looked up from germline, CDR1 is LNHDA and CDR2 is SQIVND (reference sequence). This CDR3 has 16 residues. V shed 5 bases, J shed 6 bases, and the junction held 10 bases outside the gene matches. The CDR3 nucleotides read TGTGCCAGTAGTCCCCCCCTAGCGGGGGCCCGCAATGAGCAGTTCTTC. Its protein product is CASSPPLAGARNEQFF.

The rearrangement joins TRBV10-3 to TRBJ2-2; unclear D gene. The length of the CDR3 is 12 residues. Germline V gives CDR1 ENHRY, CDR2 SYGVKD. The V gene lost 8 bases and the J gene lost 1 base, with 5 bases spanning the gap. CDR3 nucleotide sequence: TGTGCCATCGGTAGGAACACCGGGGAGCTGTTTTTT. As protein: CAIGRNTGELFF.

This clone was counted a few times. The chain carries TRBV27 and TRBJ2-7; D may be TRBD1 (6 bases). This CDR3 is 14 amino acids long. In germline, CDR1 is MNHEY, CDR2 SMNVEV (reference sequence). V lost 3 bases to trimming and J lost 3 bases, with 12 bases between them. The CDR3 coding sequence is TGTGCCAGCAGTTTCCACGACAGGCACTACGAGCAGTACTTC. It specifies CASSFHDRHYEQYF.

The CDR3 DNA sequence: TGTGCCAGCAGCTTAGGAAATGACAGGGGGTTTTTCTATGGCTACACCTTC. Translation: CASSLGNDRGFFYGYTF. The chain has TRBV7-9 and TRBJ1-2; the match to TRBD1 covers 9 bases. The V segment lost 1 base and the J segment 4 bases; nucleotides outside the gene matches: 10. Germline CDR1 and CDR2: SEHNR and FQNEAQ (reference sequence). The CDR3 extends over 17 amino acids. The full variable domain, completed using reference TRBV7-9 and TRBJ1-2, is DTGVSQNPRHKITKRGQNVTFRCDPISEHNRLYWYRQTLGQGPEFLTYFQNEAQLEKSRLLSDRFSAERPKGSFSTLEIQRTEQGDSAMYLCASSLGNDRGFFYGYTFGSGTRLTVV.

The genes are TRBV24-1 and TRBJ2-2; 8 positions agree with TRBD2. J lost 3 bases, V lost 5 bases, and 7 bases had no gene match. The length of the CDR3 is 16 residues. Per germline, CDR1 KGHDR and CDR2 SFDVKD. CDR3 coding DNA: TGTGCCACCAGTGGAACCCTAGCGGGTGACACCGGGGAGCTGTTTTTT. It codes for CATSGTLAGDTGELFF.

The J gene is TRBJ1-1, the V gene TRBV2; D gene uncertain. This CDR3 spans 10 amino acids. Germline CDR1 is SNHLY and CDR2 is FYNNEI. With 6 bases removed from V and 7 bases from J, the gap between germline ends came to 6 bases. The CDR3 reads CASRALEAFF. DNA of the CDR3: TGTGCCAGCAGAGCGCTTGAAGCTTTCTTT.

This clone was detected only a few times. The J gene is TRBJ2-7, the V gene TRBV7-8, with D uncertain. There are 13 residues in the CDR3. Germline assignment: CDR1 SGHVS and CDR2 FQNEAQ. V shed 0 bases and J shed 9 bases, with 12 bases lying between them. In DNA, the CDR3 is TGTGCCAGCAGCTTAGCTTTCCGGGTTGGGCAGTACTTC. Its translation: CASSLAFRVGQYF.

The chain couples TRBV28 to TRBJ1-2, with D uncertain. This CDR3 region has 14 residues. V was clipped by 7 bases and J by 4 bases, with 16 bases between them. CDR1 is MDHEN, CDR2 SYDVKM, per germline. CDR3 coding DNA: TGTGCCAGCACCCCCGGGATAGCCTTCTATGGCTACACCTTC. This encodes CASTPGIAFYGYTF.

The chain joins TRBV5-1 to TRBJ1-5; perhaps TRBD1 as D (6 bases). V was clipped by 3 bases and J by 6 bases, with 10 bases between them. CDR1 and CDR2 (germline): SGHRS, YFSETQ. The CDR3 spans 13 residues. CDR3 DNA sequence: TGCGCCAGCAGCTGGGACACGGGTCAGCCCCAGCATTTT. This sequence encodes CASSWDTGQPQHF.

The rearrangement links TRBV23-1 to TRBJ2-3; 8 bases align to TRBD2. TRBV23-1 is assigned to the ORF class and has an uncertain function. CDR3 length equals 19 residues. V lost 3 bases to trimming and J lost 3 bases; unmatched junction nucleotides: 17. The CDR3 here is CASSQTGEKSGGATDTQYF. The CDR3 DNA reads TGCGCCAGCAGTCAGACGGGGGAGAAAAGCGGGGGTGCGACAGATACGCAGTATTTT.

The chain is built from TRBV3-1 (or the pseudogene TRBV3-2) and TRBJ1-1, with D perhaps TRBD1 (6 bases). The CDR3 extends over 14 amino acids. Trimming took off 0 bases at V and 1 base at J, with 6 bases between the two ends. Germline V gives CDR1 LGHDT, CDR2 YNNKEL (reference sequence). The CDR3 reads CASSQEGGNTEAFF. The DNA of the CDR3 is TGTGCCAGCAGCCAAGAAGGGGGGAACACTGAAGCTTTCTTT.

The rearrangement uses TRBV29-1 and TRBJ1-1; D might be TRBD1 (6 bases). The V and J ends lost 7 bases and 6 bases respectively, with 15 bases between them. The CDR3 sequence is 12 residues long. The germline CDR1 and CDR2 sequences are SQVTM and ANQGSEA. The CDR3 here is CSAVQGGPEAFF. CDR3 sequence (DNA): TGCAGCGCCGTACAGGGTGGCCCTGAAGCTTTCTTT.

This rearrangement joins TRBV5-1 to TRBJ1-1; D possibly corresponds to TRBD1 (5 bases). V was shortened by 0 bases and J by 8 bases, with 20 bases between the two germline ends. Germline CDR1 and CDR2: SGHRS and YFSETQ. There are 16 residues in the CDR3. In DNA, the CDR3 is TGCGCCAGCAGCTTGGCGGGGTCGGGGGTCGCGACAGAAGCTTTCTTT. Amino acid sequence: CASSLAGSGVATEAFF.

This chain uses TRBV7-2 with TRBJ2-1; 7 bases map to TRBD2. Germline loops: CDR1 SGHTA, CDR2 FQGNSA. CDR3 length: 15 amino acids. Trimming cost V 0 bases and J 8 bases; bases outside gene matches: 7. CDR3 region: CASSLAGGVSDEQFF. CDR3 DNA sequence: TGTGCCAGCAGCTTAGCGGGAGGGGTCTCGGATGAGCAGTTCTTC.

In this sample, this clone turned up once. The J gene is TRBJ1-6, the V gene TRBV6-6; no definite D call. Trimming stripped 0 bases from V and 5 bases from J, with 11 bases between. The CDR3 spans 16 residues. Germline CDR1 and CDR2: MNHNY and SVGAGI (reference sequence). Here the CDR3 DNA reads TGTGCCAGCAGTTACTCGAGGCCAGTTAATAATTCACCCCTCCACTTT. Protein: CASSYSRPVNNSPLHF.

This clone has just a few counts. The rearrangement joins TRBV7-3 to TRBJ2-2; TRBD1 matches at 8 bases. V trimming: 5 bases; J trimming: 3 bases; junction bases outside the gene matches: 5. This CDR3 has 15 residues. CDR1 is SGHTA and CDR2 is FQGTGA in the germline V gene. The DNA of the CDR3 is TGTGCCAGCAGCGCCACAGGGGGAGACACCGGGGAGCTGTTTTTT. Translated, it gives CASSATGGDTGELFF.